This T cell receptor (beta chain) is drawn from a study of cytomegalovirus exposure and HLA in healthy donors. Study-wide results and limits: Fewer than 200 TCR beta chains were listed as cytomegalovirus-associated. On later analysis, the bulk of CMV-associated TCR beta chains appeared to be HLA-restricted. Among immune exposure information, only CMV serostatus was available.

On this clone: Its matching antigen is unknown.

60 Vbeta and 13 Jbeta primers were used in PCR. The method was immunoSEQ multiplex PCR; TCRdb's version includes in-frame clones alone and lacks a portion of them. The sample has about 190,000 clones, roughly 80% seen once. CDR1 is MNHNS, CDR2 SASEGT, per germline. V was trimmed by 5 bases and J by 4 bases, leaving 8 bases between them. The CDR3 spans 13 residues. The sequenced material came from PBMCs. The receptor was derived from a man in his forties in good health and CMV-seropositive. The chain is built from TRBV6-1 and TRBJ2-2; no firm D call. For the CDR3, the DNA is TGTGCCAGCAGTCCTAGGATCACCGGGGAGCTGTTTTTT. It is translated as CASSPRITGELFF.